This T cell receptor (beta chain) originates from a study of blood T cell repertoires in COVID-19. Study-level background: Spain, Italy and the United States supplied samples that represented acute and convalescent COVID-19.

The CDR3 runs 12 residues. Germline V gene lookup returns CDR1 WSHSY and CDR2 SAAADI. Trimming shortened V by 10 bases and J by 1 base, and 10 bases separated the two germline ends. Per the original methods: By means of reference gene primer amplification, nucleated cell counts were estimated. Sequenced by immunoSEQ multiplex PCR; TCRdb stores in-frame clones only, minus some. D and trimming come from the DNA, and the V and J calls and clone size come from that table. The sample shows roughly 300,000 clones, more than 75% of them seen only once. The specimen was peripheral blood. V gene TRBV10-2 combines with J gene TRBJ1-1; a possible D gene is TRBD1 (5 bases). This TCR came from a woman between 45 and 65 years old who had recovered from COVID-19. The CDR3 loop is CATLTGNTEAFF. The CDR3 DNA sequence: TGCGCCACCCTAACAGGGAACACTGAAGCTTTCTTT.